What follows is one T cell receptor beta chain and its context. The length of the CDR3 is 15 residues. J lost 6 bases, V lost 5 bases, and 11 bases had no gene match. Germline CDR1 reads PRHDT; CDR2 reads FYEKMQ (reference sequence). The sample belongs to a study of technical replicates of blood from a handful of donors. Measured with immunoSEQ multiplex PCR; TCRdb has only the in-frame clones, and not every one. This sample has roughly 69,000 clones, with around 87% found just once. Sequenced material: PBMCs. The clonotype originates from a human donor in good health. Some clones in this sample may be carry-over from other donors' samples. This chain joins TRBV13 and TRBJ2-3; 7 nucleotides align to TRBD2. The CDR3 coding sequence is TGTGCCAGCAGCCTATGGGGGGGAGAGAGGGATACGCAGTATTTT. It specifies CASSLWGGERDTQYF. Full variable domain (outside the CDR3, taken from reference TRBV13 and TRBJ2-3): AAGVIQSPRHLIKEKRETATLKCYPIPRHDTVYWYQQGPGQDPQFLISFYEKMQSDKGSIPDRFSAQQFSDYHSELNMSSLELGDSALYFCASSLWGGERDTQYFGPGTRLTVL.